A single sample is the source of the 9 T cell receptor beta chains below, sequenced in a study of blood T cells in healthy people across ages. A second about 6 to 12 cycle PCR used barcoded and J-beta primers. Using its own MiXCR run on the 5' RACE reads, TCRdb lists one record per CDR3 protein. The table has about 1,400,000 distinct CDR3 sequences, roughly 40% seen once. The specimen sequenced was blood. The origin of the receptors is a woman aged 18-30 years in good health.

This chain links TRBV20-1 with TRBJ2-1; D is possibly TRBD1 (6 bases). V dropped 5 bases and J dropped 15 bases, with 20 bases sitting between them. Germline CDR1 is DFQATT and CDR2 is SNEGSKA (reference sequence). This CDR3 region has 12 residues. Here the CDR3 DNA reads TGCAGTGCTGGGCTAGGCGCGCAGGGGCCGTTCTTC. It yields the protein CSAGLGAQGPFF.

This clonotype was seen only a few times. This rearrangement joins TRBV29-1 to TRBJ2-1; D might be TRBD1 (6 bases). The CDR3 contains 11 residues. Germline assignment: CDR1 SQVTM and CDR2 ANQGSEA. V was clipped by 6 bases and J by 9 bases, with 12 bases between them. The CDR3 sequence: CSVGTLGEQFF. CDR3 bases: TGCAGCGTGGGGACATTGGGTGAGCAGTTCTTC.

The gene calls are TRBV9 and TRBJ2-5; D may match TRBD1 or TRBD2 (5 bases each). Trimming took off 4 bases at V and 1 base at J, with 11 bases between the two ends. Germline V gene sequence: CDR1 SGDLS, CDR2 YYNGEE. The CDR3 sequence is 14 residues long. The CDR3 coding sequence is TGTGCCAGCAGCAACTATGGGGGCCAAGAGACCCAGTACTTC. Amino acid sequence: CASSNYGGQETQYF.

The V call is TRBV20-1, the J call TRBJ1-2; D not resolved. The germline CDR1 and CDR2 sequences are DFQATT and SNEGSKA (reference sequence). The CDR3 is 12 residues long. V was shortened by 6 bases and J by 2 bases, with 10 bases between the two germline ends. CDR3 nucleotides: TGCAGTGCATACGACGGGAACTATGGCTACACCTTC. Its protein is CSAYDGNYGYTF.

In this sample, this clonotype turned up a few times. Germline and junction disagree at one end, which may indicate a read error. This chain links TRBV10-3 with TRBJ1-2, with TRBD1 matching 10 bases. CDR3 size: 13 residues. Germline lookup yields CDR1 ENHRY and CDR2 SYGVKD. The DNA for the CDR3 is TGTGCCAGCAGTGAGGGGACAGGGGATGGCTACACCTTC. This translates into CASSEGTGDGYTF.

The chain recombines TRBV6-2 or TRBV6-3 with TRBJ2-1; 8 bases are shared with TRBD1. The CDR3 is made up of 14 amino acids. CDR1 is MNHEY, CDR2 SVGEGT, per germline. Trimming cost V 7 bases and J 7 bases; bases outside gene matches: 9. This CDR3 reads CASTEAGGGNEQFF. CDR3 in DNA: TGTGCCAGCACTGAGGCAGGGGGCGGGAATGAGCAGTTCTTC.

The V and J genes are TRBV7-2 and TRBJ2-5, with 7 bases that match TRBD2. V trimming: 4 bases; J trimming: 0 bases; junction bases outside the gene matches: 8. This CDR3 is 16 amino acids long. Germline CDR1 reads SGHTA; CDR2 reads FQGNSA. The CDR3 sequence: CASSYRLAAYQETQYF. The CDR3 DNA reads TGTGCCAGCAGCTACCGCCTAGCGGCGTACCAAGAGACCCAGTACTTC.

A few counts support this clonotype. The chain couples TRBV12-3 or TRBV12-4 to TRBJ1-5; 7 bases are shared with TRBD1. V shed 6 bases and J 3 bases; nucleotides not matched to a gene: 2. CDR3 length: 13 amino acids. This CDR3 reads CASRTGNNQPQHF. CDR3 in DNA: TGTGCCAGCAGGACAGGGAACAATCAGCCCCAGCATTTT.

This clonotype was seen a few times. The V gene is TRBV20-1, the J gene TRBJ1-1; TRBD1 agrees at 9 bases. Germline CDR1 is DFQATT and CDR2 is SNEGSKA (reference sequence). V lost 3 bases to trimming and J lost 0 bases; unmatched junction nucleotides: 11. The CDR3 is 17 residues long. The CDR3 bases are TGCAGTGCTAGCCCCCGGACAGGGGCCCTGATGAACACTGAAGCTTTCTTT. This sequence encodes CSASPRTGALMNTEAFF.